Following are 5 T cell receptor beta chains from one sample sequenced in a study of CD8+ T cells in alopecia areata. cDNA reverse transcribed from extracted RNA served as the sequencing template. Method: immunoSEQ multiplex PCR; TCRdb's copy keeps in-frame clones and lacks some. The table lists more than 150,000 clones, around 49% of them singletons. Treatment reported: oral pan-JAK inhibitor, 5-10 mg twice daily. The sequenced sample was CD8+ T cells sorted from blood, obtained at week 52, from a patient treated with tofacitinib. The receptors shown here come from a human donor with alopecia areata.

CDR3 protein: CASSSLTTGANVLTF. CDR3 coding DNA: TGCGCCAGCAGCTCTTTAACCACCGGGGCCAACGTCCTGACTTTC. The chain has TRBV5-1 and TRBJ2-6, with no clear D. The germline V gene encodes CDR1 SGHRS and CDR2 YFSETQ. The germline V and J ends were trimmed by 3 bases and 4 bases, with 11 bases remaining between them. This CDR3 region has 15 residues.

V usage is TRBV4-2 and J usage is TRBJ1-6; D ambiguous. The V gene lost 4 bases and the J gene lost 0 bases, with 10 bases spanning the gap. The V gene's germline CDR1 is LGHNA and CDR2 YNFKEQ. The CDR3 extends over 16 amino acids. CDR3 DNA: TGTGCCAGCAGCCCCGACGGTAGCTCCTATAATTCACCCCTCCACTTT. Residues: CASSPDGSSYNSPLHF.

V and J are TRBV10-3 and TRBJ1-2; 7 bases line up with TRBD1. CDR3 length: 15 residues. V lost 0 bases, J lost 4 bases, and 5 bases stayed unmatched. Germline CDR1 ENHRY, CDR2 SYGVKD. CDR3 in DNA: TGTGCCATCAGTGAGTCGAAGGGACAGACCTATGGCTACACCTTC. Its protein product is CAISESKGQTYGYTF.

The V call is TRBV27, the J call TRBJ2-3, with D possibly being TRBD2 (6 bases). Germline assignment: CDR1 MNHEY and CDR2 SMNVEV (reference sequence). This CDR3 is built from 16 residues. V was clipped by 5 bases and J by 6 bases, with 21 bases between them. The CDR3: CASSPELSRGKDTQYF. As DNA, the CDR3 is TGTGCCAGCAGTCCCGAGTTAAGTCGGGGGAAGGATACGCAGTATTTT.

This clone was observed a handful of times. The J gene is TRBJ1-1, the V gene TRBV14; tentative D call: TRBD1 (5 bases). V was clipped by 3 bases and J by 1 base, with 9 bases between them. Germline V gene data show CDR1 as SGHDN and CDR2 as FVKESK. The CDR3 has 14 residues. CDR3 sequence (DNA): TGTGCCAGCAGCCAGGGACTCCCGAACACTGAAGCTTTCTTT. The encoded protein is CASSQGLPNTEAFF.